This T cell receptor beta chain was captured in a study of naive and memory T cell subsets. Trimming shortened V by 5 bases and J by 2 bases, and 11 bases separated the two germline ends. The germline V gene has CDR1 SGHKS and CDR2 YYEKEE (reference sequence). This CDR3 contains 14 residues. General study findings and limits: TCRs were reportedly recovered from both biopsy types, mostly tuberculin test sites. Delayed type IV hypersensitivity infiltration was taken to explain higher tuberculin-site TCR counts.

This clonotype was counted a few times. The antigen remains unidentified. For blood and skin samples, reverse transcription used TCR alpha and beta constant primers. Ligated cDNA underwent four rounds of PCR with nested alpha and beta constant region primers and SP2. TCRdb fed the UMI-ligation and nested PCR reads into MiXCR, producing one record per CDR3 protein. Of 15,000 to 20,000 distinct CDR3 sequences listed, roughly 9.8% are singletons. Treatment defined: skin biopsy from PPD injection site in Mantoux-positive individual. Input was about 1 to 1,100 ng of DNase-treated total RNA without cell sorting. Tuberculin skin test biopsies were taken where PPD was injected in Mantoux-positive people.

The sequence was obtained from an adult in good health. The chain links TRBV5-5 to TRBJ1-5; D perhaps matches TRBD1 (5 bases). The source was skin, collected from a tuberculin skin test site. The CDR3 reads CASSWDGGNQPQHF. The CDR3 nucleotides read TGTGCCAGCAGTTGGGACGGGGGCAATCAGCCCCAGCATTTT.